Reported below is one T cell receptor (beta chain). Its binding antigen is unknown. Qualities for individual bases were not recorded, and no much larger clone is one base off. This entry comes from a study of cytomegalovirus exposure and HLA in healthy donors (dated by TCRdb to the late 2010s). General notes on the study: An earlier analysis of 587 of the donors reported 276 Gb of sequence data and 95 million to 120 million unique TCR beta sequences obtained from roughly 170 million T cells. Besides the first cohort of 666 subjects, a separate validation cohort made up of about 120 different subjects was used. In a later genetic analysis, genome-wide SNP genotypes for about 65% of the roughly 670 donors were used, and that subset was treated as a discovery cohort. To study patterns of TCR occurrence, a later analysis re-analyzed previously published TCR beta repertoires from around 670 donors and added high-resolution HLA genotyping. The number of typed donors differed by locus: about 629-640 for A, B, C, DRB1 and DQB1; some 540 for DQA1; 606 for DPA1; and approximately 450 for DPB1. Among 398 genotyped donors of the cohort, an average of 235,054 unique TCR beta nucleotide sequences were sequenced per donor, roughly 20% of them non-productive. Of the approximately 400 genotyped donors, 65% to 90% were placed in the genetic ancestry cluster associated with self-reported Caucasian donors. The study combined high-throughput TCR immunosequencing, statistical association of individual TCRs with disease status, and machine learning to predict cytomegalovirus infection status. The study was designed to test whether signatures of past pathogen exposure could be identified by cataloging public T cell receptors. An earlier analysis of around 580 of the donors used high-throughput TCR beta sequencing to judge whether each TCR beta V gene segment behaved as functional or pseudogenic. Roughly five DR-DQ haplotypes were handled as single units for association and clustering, since linkage in the cohort was strong. Rather than drawing on any new phenotypic data, the later analysis identified candidate immune exposures from TCR beta sequences and the way those sequences occurred across donors. The T cell repertoires of 700 or so subjects were profiled by immunosequencing and related to cytomegalovirus serostatus. All discovery cohort repertoires had been generated on a single sequencing platform. Donor age, sex, ethnicity and CMV serostatus were compiled together with the repertoire data. HLA typing included class I and class II loci at four-digit resolution. An early release covering more than 500 HLA-typed donors comprised about 300 gigabases of sequencing data and around 80 million unique TCR sequences.

Libraries were constructed by the immunoSEQ multiplex PCR assay. The multiplex PCR relied on a mix of 60 forward primers for TCR Vbeta segments and 13 reverse primers for TCR Jbeta segments. Amplification of the CDR3 region of rearranged TCR beta genes was performed with a multiplex PCR assay on genomic DNA. The Illumina HiSeq System was used to sequence the amplified TCR beta libraries as 87-base-pair reads. The original methods were these. A later analysis tallied roughly 80 million unique TCR beta chains across the 666 repertoires, and around 10 million of those chains were shared by two or more donors. Raw reads were error-corrected and collapsed into unique sequences with a nearest-neighbor algorithm that merged closely related sequences to remove PCR and sequencing errors. To assign V, D and J gene segments, CDR3 sequences were aligned to IMGT reference sequences. For a sequence to be retained, at least a six-nucleotide match to both a V gene segment and a J gene segment was required. Rearrangements were classified as productive when the CDR3 lacked stop codons and remained in frame with V and J, and all other rearrangements were classified as non-productive. Following IMGT convention, CDR3 was defined as the stretch from the second conserved V-encoded cysteine to the conserved J-encoded phenylalanine. Sequences without an unambiguous match to a single V gene segment were excluded from the earlier analysis of 500 to 700 of the donors. In an earlier analysis of 587 of the donors, a V segment was called functional when productive rearrangements were above 56.7%, and segregating when the standard deviation between donors exceeded 5%. To diagnose cytomegalovirus status from the catalog of TCR beta chain sequences, a statistical classification framework was built. V and J gene assignment, in a later analysis, came from comparing TCR nucleotide sequences with IMGT/GENE-DB human TR gene sequences. In a later analysis, CDR3 sequences and most-parsimonious VDJ recombination scenarios were assigned using the TCRdist pipeline. In a later analysis, every TCR beta chain was defined by the combination of its CDR3 amino acid sequence and its V-gene family, and reads without a unique V-gene family were dropped. In a later analysis, 450 to 600 highly shared, low-generation-probability nucleotide sequences were removed to address suspected cross-contamination and a sequencing artifact. In a later analysis, a clonal expansion index was calculated for each public chain from normalized within-repertoire ranks of inferred template counts. Generation probabilities in a later analysis came from a VDJ recombination model fitted to out-of-frame rearrangements, and those results were checked against IGoR. In a later analysis, hypergeometric tests were used to score TCR-TCR, TCR-HLA and TCR-CMV co-occurrence, with a repertoire-size bias correction applied to TCR pairs. False discovery rates were estimated in a later analysis by permuting HLA or CMV assignments 20 times. In a later analysis, co-occurring TCRs were grouped using DBSCAN, with TCRdist sequence similarity added in when clustering inside HLA-allele-positive subsets. Co-occurrence clustering excluded repertoires with fewer than 30,000 or more than 120,000 public chains, plus five with anomalous nucleotide sharing. The table comes from immuneACCESS by way of TCRdb, which keeps in-frame sequences with V and J called. Part of the clones is missing from these tables; in studies checked, under half for an unresolved V gene and the rest for unknown reasons. V, J and clone size are taken as reported in that table, and D and trimming were inferred from the DNA itself. The sample data list 150,000 to 200,000 clones, and more than 60% of these were observed just once. The leading ten clones occupy 1.4% to 1.5% of the sample.

From V the trimming removes 2 bases and from J it removes 1 base, while the gene matches leave 3 bases of the junction unaccounted for. CDR1 and CDR2 are drawn from the germline V gene: SGHTS, YDEGEE. The CDR3 starts with the cysteine, ends with the phenylalanine, and has 16 residues. The CDR3 DNA has 48 bases and is translated from base 1. What the work shows at the level of the full study, not this receptor alone: According to a later analysis, TCR association rates differed among HLA loci, with DRB1 alleles showing the most associated TCRs and HLA-C alleles showing the fewest. Immune exposure information for the cohort was limited to CMV serostatus. Sequencing depth was assumed to be roughly uniform across donors in the presence/absence analyses, though that assumption may not hold. According to a later genetic analysis, donors in an Asian-associated ancestry cluster had fewer N-insertions in productive TCRs than the approximately 700-donor mean. Most CMV-associated TCR beta chains appeared to be HLA-restricted in a later analysis, and the HLA associations seemed to be driven largely by CMV exposure. Strong co-occurrence of HLA alleles, especially DR and DQ, made assigning TCR associations to individual alleles difficult. According to the authors, the approach could potentially be generalized to other disease states and immunological phenotypes. Over 15 rarely observed V segments, including chromosome 9 orphons, were excluded from the earlier analysis of about 500 of the donors because counts were too low. Because HLA typing was unavailable for some donors at each locus, only the typed subset was used in association tests. Most TCR sequences were observed very rarely across donors, whereas some public TCRs were present in many individuals. A total of 150 or so TCR beta chains were listed by the study as associated with cytomegalovirus. Some IMGT-functional V segments, including TRBV6-2 and TRBV6-3, could not be told apart with the 87-base-pair reads, so those segments were excluded. An earlier analysis of around 600 of the donors showed that most TCR beta V segments appeared in productive rearrangements either about 87% or about 30% of the time, which broadly matched IMGT annotations. At a false discovery rate of 0.05, a later analysis linked 16,951 TCR beta sequences to specific HLA alleles. Compared with equally common non-associated chains, HLA-associated TCR beta chains in a later analysis were more clonally expanded and had lower generation probabilities. The classifier was reported to diagnose cytomegalovirus status with high specificity and sensitivity in both the original and validation cohorts. The cohort was sequenced for TCR beta chains only, and without alpha or paired-chain data the features that could be detected were limited. A few of the identified cytomegalovirus-associated TCR beta chains were confirmed in vitro to be specific for cytomegalovirus antigens. A further reported finding was that TCR beta sequences accurately predicted the HLA-A and HLA-B alleles for most subjects in the first cohort. A later analysis reported that several top co-occurrence clusters appeared linked to parvovirus B19, influenza, CMV and Epstein-Barr virus. A group of highly shared sequence variants was considered likely to be a technical artifact of the sequencing pipeline. Correlated functional status among segregating V segments might reflect linkage disequilibrium, but an unknown experimental factor could not be ruled out. A later genetic analysis associated a missense DCLRE1C variant with V-gene and J-gene trimming of TCR beta chains, and an independent cohort replicated the association.

The cohort comprised some 680 healthy bone marrow donors. All cohort members were sampled while nominally healthy, although unrecorded immune exposures were likely present. The donor was CMV seropositive and belonged to the group of 250 to 300 seropositive cohort members. A peripheral blood sample was collected from each donor, and TCR beta sequencing was performed on peripheral blood mononuclear cells. The Qiagen DNeasy Blood Extraction Kit was used to extract genomic DNA from the blood cell samples. The sequence is built from TRBV5-8 and TRBJ1-4, with TRBD1 matching 9 junction bases. The source material was PBMCs. The TCR comes from a woman aged 25-40 years in good health and CMV-seropositive. The CDR3 reads CASSFGQGLTNEKLFF. Read as DNA, the sequence is TGTGCCAGCAGCTTTGGACAGGGGTTAACTAATGAAAAACTGTTTTTT.